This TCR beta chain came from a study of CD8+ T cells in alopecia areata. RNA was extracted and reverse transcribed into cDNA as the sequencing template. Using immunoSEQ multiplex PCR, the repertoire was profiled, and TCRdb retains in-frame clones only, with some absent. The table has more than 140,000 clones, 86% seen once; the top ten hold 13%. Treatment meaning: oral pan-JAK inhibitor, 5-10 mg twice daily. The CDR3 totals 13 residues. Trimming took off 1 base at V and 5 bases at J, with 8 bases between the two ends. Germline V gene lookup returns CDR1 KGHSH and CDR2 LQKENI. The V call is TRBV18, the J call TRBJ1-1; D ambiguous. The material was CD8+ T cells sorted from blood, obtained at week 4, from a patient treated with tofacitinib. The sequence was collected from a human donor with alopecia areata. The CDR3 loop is CASSPRFGTEAFF. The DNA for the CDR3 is TGTGCCAGCTCACCACGATTCGGAACTGAAGCTTTCTTT.